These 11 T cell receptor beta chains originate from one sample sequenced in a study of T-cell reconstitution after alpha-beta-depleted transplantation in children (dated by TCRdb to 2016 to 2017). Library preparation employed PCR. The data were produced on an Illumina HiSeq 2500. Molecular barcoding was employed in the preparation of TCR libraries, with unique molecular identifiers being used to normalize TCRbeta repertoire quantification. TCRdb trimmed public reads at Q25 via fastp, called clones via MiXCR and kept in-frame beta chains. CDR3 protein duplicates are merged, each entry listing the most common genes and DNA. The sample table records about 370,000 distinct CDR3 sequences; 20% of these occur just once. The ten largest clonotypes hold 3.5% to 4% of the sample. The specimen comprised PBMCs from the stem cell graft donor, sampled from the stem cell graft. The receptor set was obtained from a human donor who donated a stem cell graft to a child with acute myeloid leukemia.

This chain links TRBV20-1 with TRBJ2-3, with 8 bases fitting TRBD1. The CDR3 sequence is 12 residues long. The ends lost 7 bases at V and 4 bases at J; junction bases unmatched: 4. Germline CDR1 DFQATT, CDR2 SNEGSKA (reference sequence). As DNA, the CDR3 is TGCAGTGGCGGACAGGGTTCAGATACGCAGTATTTT. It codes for CSGGQGSDTQYF.

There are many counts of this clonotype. The CDR3 region has the DNA TGTGCCAGCAGCTTCCTCGCAGCCCCCGAGCAGTACTTC. It translates to CASSFLAAPEQYF. The chain has TRBV5-6 and TRBJ2-7; no clear D. The CDR3 runs to 13 residues. Deletions cut 2 bases from V and 6 bases from J, with 12 bases between. The germline gives CDR1 SGHDT, CDR2 YYEEEE. Based on the CDR3 plus reference TRBV5-6 and TRBJ2-7, the full variable domain is DAGVTQSPTHLIKTRGQQVTLRCSPKSGHDTVSWYQQALGQGPQFIFQYYEEEERQRGNFPDRFSGHQFPNYSSELNVNALLLGDSALYLCASSFLAAPEQYFGPGTRLTVT.

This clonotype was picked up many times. CDR3 sequence reads: CASTTGTRNGNEQFF. For the CDR3, the DNA is TGTGCCAGCACTACCGGGACCAGGAATGGCAATGAGCAGTTCTTC. The chain couples TRBV12-3 or TRBV12-4 to TRBJ2-1; D tentatively fits TRBD1 or TRBD2 (5 bases each). There are 15 residues in the CDR3. The V end was cut by 7 bases, the J end by 6 bases, with 19 bases between.

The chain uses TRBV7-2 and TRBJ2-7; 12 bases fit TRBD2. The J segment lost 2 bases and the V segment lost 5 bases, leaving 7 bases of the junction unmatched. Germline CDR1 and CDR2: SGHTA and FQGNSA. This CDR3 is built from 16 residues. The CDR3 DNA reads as TGTGCCAGCAGCCCACAGGGACTAGCGGGCCCCTACGAGCAGTACTTC. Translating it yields CASSPQGLAGPYEQYF.

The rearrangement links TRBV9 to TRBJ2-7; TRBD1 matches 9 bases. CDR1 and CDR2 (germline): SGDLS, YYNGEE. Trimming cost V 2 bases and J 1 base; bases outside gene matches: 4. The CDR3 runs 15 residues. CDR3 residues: CASSVGTGWSYEQYF. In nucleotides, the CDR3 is TGTGCCAGCAGCGTTGGGACAGGGTGGTCCTACGAGCAGTACTTC.

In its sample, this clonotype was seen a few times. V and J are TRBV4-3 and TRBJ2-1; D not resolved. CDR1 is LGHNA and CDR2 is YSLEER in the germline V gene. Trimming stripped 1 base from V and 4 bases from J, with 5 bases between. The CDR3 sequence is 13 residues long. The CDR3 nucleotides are TGCGCCAGCAGCCAAGGAATTTACAATGAGCAGTTCTTC. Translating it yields CASSQGIYNEQFF.

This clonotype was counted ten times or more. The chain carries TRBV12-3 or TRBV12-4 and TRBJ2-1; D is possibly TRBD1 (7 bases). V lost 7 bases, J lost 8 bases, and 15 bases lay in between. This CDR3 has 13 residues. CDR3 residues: CASTPGGQDEQFF. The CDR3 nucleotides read TGTGCCAGCACCCCAGGGGGGCAGGATGAGCAGTTCTTC.

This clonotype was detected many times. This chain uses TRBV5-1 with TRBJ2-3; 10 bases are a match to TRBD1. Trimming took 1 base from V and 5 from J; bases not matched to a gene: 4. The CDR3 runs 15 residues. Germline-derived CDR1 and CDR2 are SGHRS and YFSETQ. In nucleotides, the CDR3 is TGCGCCAGCAGCTTGCGACAGGGGGCTGGAGATACGCAGTATTTT. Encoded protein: CASSLRQGAGDTQYF.

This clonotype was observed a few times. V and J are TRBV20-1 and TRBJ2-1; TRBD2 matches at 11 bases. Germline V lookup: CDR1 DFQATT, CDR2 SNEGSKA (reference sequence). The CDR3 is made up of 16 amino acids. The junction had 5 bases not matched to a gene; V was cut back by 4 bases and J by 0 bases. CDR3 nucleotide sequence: TGCAGTGCTACGCCGGGACTAGCGGACTCCTACAATGAGCAGTTCTTC. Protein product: CSATPGLADSYNEQFF.

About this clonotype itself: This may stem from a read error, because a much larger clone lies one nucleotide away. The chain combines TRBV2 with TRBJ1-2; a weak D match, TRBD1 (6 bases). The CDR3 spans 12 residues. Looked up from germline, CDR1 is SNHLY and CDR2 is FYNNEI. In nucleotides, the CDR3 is TGTGCCAGCAGTGGGGGGCCTCATGGCCACACCTTC. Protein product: CASSGGPHGHTF.

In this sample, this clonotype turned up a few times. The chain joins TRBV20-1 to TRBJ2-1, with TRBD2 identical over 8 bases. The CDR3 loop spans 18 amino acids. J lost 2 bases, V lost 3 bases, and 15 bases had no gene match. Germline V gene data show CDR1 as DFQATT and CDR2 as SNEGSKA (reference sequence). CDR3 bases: TGCAGTGCTAGGGAAATGCCGGGGGGGAGCGGGGCCTACAATGAGCAGTTCTTC. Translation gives CSAREMPGGSGAYNEQFF.